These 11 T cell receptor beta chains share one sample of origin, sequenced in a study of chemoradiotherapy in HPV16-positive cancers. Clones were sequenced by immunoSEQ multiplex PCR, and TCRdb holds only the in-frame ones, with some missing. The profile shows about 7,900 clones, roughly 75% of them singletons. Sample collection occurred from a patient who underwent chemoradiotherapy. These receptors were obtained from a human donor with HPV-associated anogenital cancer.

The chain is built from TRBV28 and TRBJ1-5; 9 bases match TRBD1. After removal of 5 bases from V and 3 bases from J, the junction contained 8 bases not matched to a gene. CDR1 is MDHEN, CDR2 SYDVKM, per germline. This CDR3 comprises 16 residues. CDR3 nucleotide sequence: TGTGCCAGCAGTACGACGACAGGGGGTATCAATCAGCCCCAGCATTTT. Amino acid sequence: CASSTTTGGINQPQHF.

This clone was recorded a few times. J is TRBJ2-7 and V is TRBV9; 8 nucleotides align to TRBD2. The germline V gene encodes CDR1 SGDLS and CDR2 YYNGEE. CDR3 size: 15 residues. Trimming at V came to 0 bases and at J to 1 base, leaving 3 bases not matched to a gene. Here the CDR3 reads CASSVVAGSSYEQYF. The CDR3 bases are TGTGCCAGCAGCGTAGTAGCGGGGTCTTCCTACGAGCAGTACTTC.

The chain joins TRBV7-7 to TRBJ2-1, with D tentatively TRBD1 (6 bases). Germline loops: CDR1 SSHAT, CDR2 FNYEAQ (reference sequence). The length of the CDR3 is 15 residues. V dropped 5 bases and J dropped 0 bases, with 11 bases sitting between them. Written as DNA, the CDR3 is TGTGCCAGCAGCACGGACAGAAGCTCCTACAATGAGCAGTTCTTC. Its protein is CASSTDRSSYNEQFF.

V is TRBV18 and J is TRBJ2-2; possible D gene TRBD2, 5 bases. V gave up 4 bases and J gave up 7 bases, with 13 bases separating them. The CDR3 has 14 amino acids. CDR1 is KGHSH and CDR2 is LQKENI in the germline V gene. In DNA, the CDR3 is TGTGCCAGCTCACGTGGAGGTGAGGTCGGGGAGCTGTTTTTT. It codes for CASSRGGEVGELFF.

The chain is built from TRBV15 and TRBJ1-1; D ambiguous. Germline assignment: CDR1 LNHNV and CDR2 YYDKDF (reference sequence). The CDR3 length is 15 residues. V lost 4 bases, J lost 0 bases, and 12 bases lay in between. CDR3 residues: CATSTTPGMNTEAFF. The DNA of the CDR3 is TGTGCCACCAGCACGACCCCGGGAATGAACACTGAAGCTTTCTTT.

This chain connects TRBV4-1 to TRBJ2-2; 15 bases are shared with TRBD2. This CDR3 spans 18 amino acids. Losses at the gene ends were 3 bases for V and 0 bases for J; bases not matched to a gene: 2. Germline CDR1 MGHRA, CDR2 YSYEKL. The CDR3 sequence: CASSQGLAGGPNTGELFF. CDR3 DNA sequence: TGCGCCAGCAGCCAGGGACTAGCGGGGGGCCCGAACACCGGGGAGCTGTTTTTT.

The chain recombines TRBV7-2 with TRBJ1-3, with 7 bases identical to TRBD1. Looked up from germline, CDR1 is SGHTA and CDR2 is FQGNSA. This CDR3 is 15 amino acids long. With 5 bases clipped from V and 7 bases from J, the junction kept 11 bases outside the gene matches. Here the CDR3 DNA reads TGTGCCAGCAGCCTTATGCCGGACAGGAGGAACACCATATATTTT. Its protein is CASSLMPDRRNTIYF.

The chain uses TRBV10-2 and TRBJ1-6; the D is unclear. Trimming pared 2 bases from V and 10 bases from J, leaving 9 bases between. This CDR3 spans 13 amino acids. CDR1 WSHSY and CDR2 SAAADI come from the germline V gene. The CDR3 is CASSEMAWSPLHF. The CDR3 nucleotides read TGCGCCAGCAGTGAGATGGCATGGTCACCCCTCCACTTT.

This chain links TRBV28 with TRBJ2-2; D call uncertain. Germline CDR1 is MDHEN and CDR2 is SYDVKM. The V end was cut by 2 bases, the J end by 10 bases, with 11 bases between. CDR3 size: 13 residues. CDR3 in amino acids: CASSLVGPKELFF. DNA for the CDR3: TGTGCCAGCAGTTTAGTAGGGCCCAAGGAGCTGTTTTTT. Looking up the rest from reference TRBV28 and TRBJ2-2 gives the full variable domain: DVKVTQSSRYLVKRTGEKVFLECVQDMDHENMFWYRQDPGLGLRLIYFSYDVKMKEKGDIPEGYSVSREKKERFSLILESASTNQTSMYLCASSLVGPKELFFGEGSRLTVL.

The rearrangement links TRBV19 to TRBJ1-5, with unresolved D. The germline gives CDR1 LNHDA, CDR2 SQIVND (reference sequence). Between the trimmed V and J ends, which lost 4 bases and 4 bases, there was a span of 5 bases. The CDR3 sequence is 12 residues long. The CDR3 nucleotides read TGTGCCAGTAGTAAAAGGAATCAGCCCCAGCATTTT. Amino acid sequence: CASSKRNQPQHF.

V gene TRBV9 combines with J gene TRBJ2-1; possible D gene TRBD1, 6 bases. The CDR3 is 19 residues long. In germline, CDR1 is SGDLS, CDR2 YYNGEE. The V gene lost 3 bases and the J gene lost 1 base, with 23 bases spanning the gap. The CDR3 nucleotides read TGTGCCAGCAGCGGACCCCCAGGGGACCATGGCAGGTCCTACAATGAGCAGTTCTTC. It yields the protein CASSGPPGDHGRSYNEQFF.